This record covers a single TCR beta chain. Trimming removed 2 bases from V and 4 bases from J; junction bases left unmatched: 11. The germline CDR1 and CDR2 sequences are MNHEY and SMNVEV (reference sequence). This CDR3 is 16 amino acids long. The assay was immunoSEQ multiplex PCR, and TCRdb's table has in-frame clones only and misses some. The sample lists under 45,000 clones, over 65% seen once, with roughly 2% in the top ten. This sample is part of a study of blood T cell repertoires in COVID-19. About the study: Material from acute and convalescent COVID-19 was sourced from the United States, Italy and Spain.

The sequence was obtained from a man in his sixties with active COVID-19. The chain couples TRBV27 to TRBJ2-7, with 7 bases identical to TRBD2. Sequenced material: peripheral blood. CDR3 coding DNA: TGTGCCAGCAGTTTAACGGGGACTACACCGCTTTACGAGCAGTACTTC. Its translation: CASSLTGTTPLYEQYF.